This passage covers 11 T cell receptor beta chains from one sample sequenced in a study of blood T cells in healthy people across ages. For the second PCR, which ran for roughly 6 to 11 cycles, a sample-barcoded 5' primer and a J-beta primer mix were used. TCRdb re-called the 5' RACE reads with MiXCR, one entry per CDR3 protein. The sample lists 1.5 million to 2 million distinct CDR3 sequences, about 32% occurring once. Source material: blood. These receptors all come from a woman aged 30 to 39 in good health.

There are many counts of this clonotype. This sequence joins TRBV7-6 and TRBJ2-7, with 7 bases lining up with TRBD2. With V trimmed by 4 bases and J by 1 base, 10 bases remained unmatched. The CDR3 runs to 16 residues. Per the germline V gene, CDR1 is SGHVS and CDR2 is FNYEAQ. CDR3 protein: CASSSGGRGGSYEQYF. As DNA, the CDR3 is TGTGCCAGCAGCTCGGGCGGGAGAGGCGGTTCCTACGAGCAGTACTTC.

This rearrangement joins TRBV10-2 to TRBJ2-1, with 7 positions matching TRBD2. Unmatched junction bases numbered 16, after V lost 6 bases and J lost 11 bases. There are 15 residues in the CDR3. Germline-derived CDR1 and CDR2 are WSHSY and SAAADI. This CDR3 is CASRHSERDVPKQFF. For the CDR3, the DNA is TGCGCCAGCAGGCATTCAGAGCGGGACGTCCCTAAGCAGTTCTTC.

This clonotype was counted only a few times. V usage is TRBV28 and J usage is TRBJ2-7, with D perhaps matching TRBD2 (6 bases). V was shortened by 6 bases and J by 3 bases, with 12 bases between the two germline ends. Germline CDR1 and CDR2: MDHEN and SYDVKM. This CDR3 spans 13 amino acids. CDR3 in amino acids: CASRSGLNYEQYF. The CDR3 region has the DNA TGTGCCAGCAGGTCGGGACTCAACTACGAGCAGTACTTC.

V gene TRBV5-1 combines with J gene TRBJ1-4; weak D call: TRBD1 (6 bases). Germline CDR1 and CDR2: SGHRS and YFSETQ. V was clipped by 4 bases and J by 4 bases, with 14 bases between them. This CDR3 spans 15 amino acids. The CDR3 DNA reads TGCGCCAGCAGCCCAGGAGGGGGATTTAATGAAAAACTGTTTTTT. Protein sequence: CASSPGGGFNEKLFF.

For this clonotype: Given a much more abundant clone one base away, this may be a read error. The chain joins TRBV7-9 to TRBJ2-1; unclear D gene. Germline values: CDR1 SEHNR, CDR2 FQNEAQ (reference sequence). The CDR3 contains 13 residues. The V and J ends lost 5 bases and 3 bases respectively, with 8 bases between them. In DNA, the CDR3 is TGTGCCAGCAGCCGTTCGGACTACAATGAGCAGTTCTTC. Residues: CASSRSDYNEQFF. Variable domain in full (rest from reference TRBV7-9 and TRBJ2-1): DTGVSQNPRHKITKRGQNVTFRCDPISEHNRLYWYRQTLGQGPEFLTYFQNEAQLEKSRLLSDRFSAERPKGSFSTLEIQRTEQGDSAMYLCASSRSDYNEQFFGPGTRLTVL.

J is TRBJ1-5 and V is TRBV2, with TRBD1 identical over 8 bases. This CDR3 has 15 residues. V was clipped by 5 bases and J by 3 bases; unmatched bases: 6. Looked up from germline, CDR1 is SNHLY and CDR2 is FYNNEI. CDR3 protein: CASSWTGYLNQPQHF. The CDR3 nucleotides are TGTGCCAGCAGTTGGACAGGGTATCTCAATCAGCCCCAGCATTTT. The whole variable domain, remainder taken from reference TRBV2 and TRBJ1-5, is EPEVTQTPSHQVTQMGQEVILRCVPISNHLYFYWYRQILGQKVEFLVSFYNNEISEKSEIFDDQFSVERPDGSNFTLKIRSTKLEDSAMYFCASSWTGYLNQPQHFGDGTRLSIL.

With respect to this clonotype: A read error may account for a junction end that differs from germline. The chain is built from TRBV20-1 and TRBJ1-5; D uncertain. The germline CDR1 and CDR2 sequences are DFQATT and SNEGSKA (reference sequence). The CDR3 sequence is 11 residues long. The CDR3 DNA reads as TGCAGTGCTGGCGCAAATCAGCTCCAGCATTTT. Translating gives CSAGANQLQHF.

V is TRBV3-1 and J is TRBJ2-6; TRBD2 is a possible D gene (5 bases). Germline lookup yields CDR1 LGHDT and CDR2 YNNKEL (reference sequence). CDR3 length equals 18 residues. The V end lost 2 bases, the J end lost 0 bases, and 14 bases lay between the germline ends. The CDR3 DNA reads as TGTGCCAGCAGCCAAACCGACTTAGCGCTCTCTGGGGCCAACGTCCTGACTTTC. Its translation: CASSQTDLALSGANVLTF.

The chain couples TRBV15 to TRBJ2-3; the D gene could be TRBD1 or TRBD2 (5 bases each). V lost 3 bases, J lost 6 bases, and 16 bases lay in between. CDR3 length equals 15 residues. The germline gives CDR1 LNHNV, CDR2 YYDKDF (reference sequence). The CDR3 loop reads CATSRGRGLSDTQYF. The CDR3 bases are TGTGCCACCAGCAGGGGACGTGGATTGTCGGATACGCAGTATTTT.

The rearrangement joins TRBV10-1 to TRBJ2-5; TRBD2 might be the D (5 bases). The CDR3 runs to 15 residues. The germline V and J ends were trimmed by 0 bases and 4 bases, with 12 bases remaining between them. Germline loops: CDR1 WNHNN, CDR2 SYGVQD (reference sequence). The CDR3 DNA follows: TGCGCCAGCAGTGAGTCGTTGGAGGTGGGAGAGACCCAGTACTTC. Protein product: CASSESLEVGETQYF.

In this sample, this clonotype turned up a few times. This sequence joins TRBV20-1 and TRBJ2-7; tentatively, D is TRBD2 (6 bases). The germline V and J ends were trimmed by 6 bases and 1 base, with 16 bases remaining between them. Germline V gene data show CDR1 as DFQATT and CDR2 as SNEGSKA (reference sequence). CDR3 size: 14 residues. CDR3 region: CSALTKTSSYEQYF. In nucleotides, the CDR3 is TGCAGTGCCTTAACCAAGACTAGTTCCTACGAGCAGTACTTC.